This entry describes one T cell receptor beta chain. These data are taken from a study of shared clonotypes between healthy human individuals. Profiled with immunoSEQ multiplex PCR; TCRdb holds only in-frame clones, not every one. The sample shows millions of clones, roughly 92% of them seen only once. Recent acute infections and vaccinations were absent in the healthy HIV-negative adult donors. The material sequenced was naive CD4+ T cells sorted from blood. Subset reported: CD45RA+ positively selected. This clonotype was sampled from a man between 18 and 29 years old in good health.

The CDR3 is CASRREPSSYEQYF. The CDR3 DNA sequence: TGTGCCAGCAGGAGGGAACCCAGCTCCTACGAGCAGTACTTC. The V and J genes are TRBV6-1 and TRBJ2-7, with D possibly matching TRBD2 (5 bases). CDR1 is MNHNS, CDR2 SASEGT, per germline. V shed 6 bases and J shed 0 bases, with 12 bases lying between them. The CDR3 is made up of 14 amino acids.